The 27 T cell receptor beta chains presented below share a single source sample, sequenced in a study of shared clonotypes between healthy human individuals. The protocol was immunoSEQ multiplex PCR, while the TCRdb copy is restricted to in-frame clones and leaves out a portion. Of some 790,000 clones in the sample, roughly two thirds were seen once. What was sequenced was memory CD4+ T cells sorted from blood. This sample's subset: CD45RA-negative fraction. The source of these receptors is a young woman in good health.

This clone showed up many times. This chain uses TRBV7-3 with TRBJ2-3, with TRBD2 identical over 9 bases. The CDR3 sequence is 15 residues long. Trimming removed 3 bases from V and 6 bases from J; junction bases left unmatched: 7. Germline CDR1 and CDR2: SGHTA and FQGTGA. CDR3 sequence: CASSFAGGPRDTQYF. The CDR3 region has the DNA TGTGCCAGCAGCTTCGCGGGAGGGCCACGGGATACGCAGTATTTT.

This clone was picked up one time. The CDR3 sequence: CASSLATDTQYF. CDR3 sequence (DNA): TGTGCCAGCAGCTTAGCAACAGATACGCAGTATTTT. The chain carries TRBV7-2 and TRBJ2-3; D uncertain. Trimming stripped 0 bases from V and 3 bases from J, with 1 base between. The germline V gene has CDR1 SGHTA and CDR2 FQGNSA. The CDR3 sequence is 12 residues long.

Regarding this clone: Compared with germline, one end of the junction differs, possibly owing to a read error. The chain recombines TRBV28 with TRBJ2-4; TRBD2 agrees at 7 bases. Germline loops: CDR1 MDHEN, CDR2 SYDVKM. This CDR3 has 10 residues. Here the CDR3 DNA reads TGTGCCAGCAGCGGACTAGAACCGGCCTTC. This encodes CASSGLEPAF.

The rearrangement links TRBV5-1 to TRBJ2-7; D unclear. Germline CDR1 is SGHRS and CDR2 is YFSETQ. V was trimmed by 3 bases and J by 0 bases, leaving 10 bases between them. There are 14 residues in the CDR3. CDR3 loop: CASSSLTISYEQYF. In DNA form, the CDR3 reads TGCGCCAGCAGCTCTTTGACAATCTCCTACGAGCAGTACTTC.

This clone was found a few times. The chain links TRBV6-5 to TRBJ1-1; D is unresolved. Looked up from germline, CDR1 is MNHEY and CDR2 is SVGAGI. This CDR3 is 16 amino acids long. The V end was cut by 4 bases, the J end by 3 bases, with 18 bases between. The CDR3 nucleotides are TGTGCCAGCAGTTCAAGACGACGTGCAGAACACACTGAAGCTTTCTTT. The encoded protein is CASSSRRRAEHTEAFF.

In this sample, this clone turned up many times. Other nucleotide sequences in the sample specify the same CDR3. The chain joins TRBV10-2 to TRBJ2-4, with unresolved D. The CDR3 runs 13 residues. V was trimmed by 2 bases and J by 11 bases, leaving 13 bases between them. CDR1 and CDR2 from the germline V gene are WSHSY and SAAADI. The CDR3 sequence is CASSEGRVPFQYF. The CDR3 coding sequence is TGCGCCAGCAGTGAGGGACGGGTCCCTTTTCAGTACTTC.

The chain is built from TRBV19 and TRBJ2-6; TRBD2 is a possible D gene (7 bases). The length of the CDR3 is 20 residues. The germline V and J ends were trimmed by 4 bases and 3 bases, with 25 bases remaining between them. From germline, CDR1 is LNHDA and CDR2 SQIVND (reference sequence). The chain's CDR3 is CASSTPGGRGSNFGANVLTF. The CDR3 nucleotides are TGTGCCAGTAGTACCCCGGGGGGCAGGGGCTCCAACTTTGGGGCCAACGTCCTGACTTTC.

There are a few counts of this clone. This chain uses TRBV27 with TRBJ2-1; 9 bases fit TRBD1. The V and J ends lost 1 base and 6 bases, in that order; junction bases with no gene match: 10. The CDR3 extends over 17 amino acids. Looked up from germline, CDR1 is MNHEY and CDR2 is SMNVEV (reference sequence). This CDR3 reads CASSLLGQGQYRNEQFF. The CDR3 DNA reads TGTGCCAGCAGTTTATTGGGACAGGGTCAATATCGCAATGAGCAGTTCTTC.

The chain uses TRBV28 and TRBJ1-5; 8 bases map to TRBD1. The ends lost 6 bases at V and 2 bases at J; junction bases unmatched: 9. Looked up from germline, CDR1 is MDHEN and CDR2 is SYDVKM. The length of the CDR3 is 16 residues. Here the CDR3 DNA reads TGTGCCAGCAGCCGCGCCGACAGGGGCCGCAATCAGCCCCAGCATTTT. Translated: CASSRADRGRNQPQHF.

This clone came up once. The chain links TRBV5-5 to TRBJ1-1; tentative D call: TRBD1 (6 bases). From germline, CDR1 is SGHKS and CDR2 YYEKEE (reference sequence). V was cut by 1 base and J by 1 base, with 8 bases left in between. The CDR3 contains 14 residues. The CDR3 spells CASSLTGRNTEAFF. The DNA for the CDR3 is TGTGCCAGCAGCTTGACAGGGAGGAACACTGAAGCTTTCTTT.

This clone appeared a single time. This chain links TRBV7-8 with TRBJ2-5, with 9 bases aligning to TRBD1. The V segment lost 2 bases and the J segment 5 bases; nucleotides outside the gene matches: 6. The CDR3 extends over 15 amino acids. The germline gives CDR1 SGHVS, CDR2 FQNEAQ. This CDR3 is CASSLRTGARETQYF. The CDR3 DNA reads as TGTGCCAGCAGCTTAAGGACAGGGGCAAGGGAGACCCAGTACTTC.

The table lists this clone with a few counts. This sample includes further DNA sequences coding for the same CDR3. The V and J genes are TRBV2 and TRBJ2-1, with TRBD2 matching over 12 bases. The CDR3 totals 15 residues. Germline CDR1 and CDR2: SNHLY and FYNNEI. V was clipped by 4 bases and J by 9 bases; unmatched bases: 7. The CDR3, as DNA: TGTGCCAGCAGTGCACTAGCGGGAGGCGGGAGTGAGCAGTTCTTC. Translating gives CASSALAGGGSEQFF.

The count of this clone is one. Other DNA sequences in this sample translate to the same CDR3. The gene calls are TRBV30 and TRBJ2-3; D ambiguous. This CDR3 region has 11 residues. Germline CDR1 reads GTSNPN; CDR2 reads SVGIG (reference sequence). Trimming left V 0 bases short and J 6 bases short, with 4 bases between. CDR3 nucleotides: TGTGCCTGGAGTGTTTCTGATACGCAGTATTTT. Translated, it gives CAWSVSDTQYF. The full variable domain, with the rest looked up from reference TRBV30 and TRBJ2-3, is SQTIHQWPATLVQPVGSPLSLECTVEGTSNPNLYWYRQAAGRGLQLLFYSVGIGQISSEVPQNLSASRPQDRQFILSSKKLLLSDSGFYLCAWSVSDTQYFGPGTRLTVL.

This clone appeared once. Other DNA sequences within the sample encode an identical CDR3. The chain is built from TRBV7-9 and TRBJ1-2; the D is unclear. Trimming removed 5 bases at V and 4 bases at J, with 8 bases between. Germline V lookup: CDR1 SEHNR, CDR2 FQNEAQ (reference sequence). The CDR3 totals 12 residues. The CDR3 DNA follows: TGTGCCAGCAGCGTAGAAAGCTATGGCTACACCTTC. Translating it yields CASSVESYGYTF. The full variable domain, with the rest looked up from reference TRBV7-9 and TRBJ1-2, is DTGVSQNPRHKITKRGQNVTFRCDPISEHNRLYWYRQTLGQGPEFLTYFQNEAQLEKSRLLSDRFSAERPKGSFSTLEIQRTEQGDSAMYLCASSVESYGYTFGSGTRLTVV.

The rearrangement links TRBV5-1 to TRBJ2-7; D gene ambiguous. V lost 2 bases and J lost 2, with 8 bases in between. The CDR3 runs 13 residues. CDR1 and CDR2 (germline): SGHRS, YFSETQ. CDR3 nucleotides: TGCGCCAGCAGCTTCCTCGGCGCCTACGAGCAGTACTTC. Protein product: CASSFLGAYEQYF.

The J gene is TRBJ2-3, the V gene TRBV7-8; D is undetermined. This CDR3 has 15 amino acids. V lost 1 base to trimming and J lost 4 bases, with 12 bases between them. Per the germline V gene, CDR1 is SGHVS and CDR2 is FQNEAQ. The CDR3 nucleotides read TGTGCCAGCAGCTTAGTACTAAAATTCGCAGATACGCAGTATTTT. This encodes CASSLVLKFADTQYF.

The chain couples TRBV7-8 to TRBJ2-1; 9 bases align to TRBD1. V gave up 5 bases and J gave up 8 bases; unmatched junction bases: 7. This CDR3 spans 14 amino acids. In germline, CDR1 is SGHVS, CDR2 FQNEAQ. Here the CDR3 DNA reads TGTGCCAGCAGCCAAAGGACAGGGGTTGATGAGCAGTTCTTC. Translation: CASSQRTGVDEQFF.

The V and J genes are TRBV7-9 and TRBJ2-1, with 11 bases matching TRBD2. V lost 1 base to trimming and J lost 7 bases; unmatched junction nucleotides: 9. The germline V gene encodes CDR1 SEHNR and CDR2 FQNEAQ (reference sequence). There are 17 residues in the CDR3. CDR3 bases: TGTGCCAGCAGCTTAGGGAATCTAGCGGGAGGATTTAATGAGCAGTTCTTC. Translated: CASSLGNLAGGFNEQFF.

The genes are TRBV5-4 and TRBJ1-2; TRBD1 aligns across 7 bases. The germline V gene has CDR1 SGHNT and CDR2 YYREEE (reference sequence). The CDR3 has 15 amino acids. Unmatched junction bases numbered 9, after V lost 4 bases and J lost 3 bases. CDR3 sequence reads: CASSLPDRSYYGYTF. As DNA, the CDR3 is TGTGCCAGCAGCCTGCCGGACAGGAGCTACTATGGCTACACCTTC.

CDR3 residues: CSGASDYNEQFF. CDR3 bases: TGCAGCGGAGCTAGCGACTACAATGAGCAGTTCTTC. V is TRBV29-1 and J is TRBJ2-1, with D possibly TRBD2 on 6 matching bases. This CDR3 is 12 amino acids long. In germline, CDR1 is SQVTM, CDR2 ANQGSEA. V was shortened by 7 bases and J by 3 bases, with 10 bases between the two germline ends.

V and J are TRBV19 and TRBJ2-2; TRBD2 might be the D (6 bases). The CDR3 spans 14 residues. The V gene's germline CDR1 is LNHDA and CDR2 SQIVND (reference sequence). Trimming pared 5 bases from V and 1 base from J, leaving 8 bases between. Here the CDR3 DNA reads TGTGCCAGTAGTCGGGAGCGGAACACCGGGGAGCTGTTTTTT. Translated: CASSRERNTGELFF. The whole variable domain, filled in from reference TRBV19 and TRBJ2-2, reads DGGITQSPKYLFRKEGQNVTLSCEQNLNHDAMYWYRQDPGQGLRLIYYSQIVNDFQKGDIAEGYSVSREKKESFPLTVTSAQKNPTAFYLCASSRERNTGELFFGEGSRLTVL.

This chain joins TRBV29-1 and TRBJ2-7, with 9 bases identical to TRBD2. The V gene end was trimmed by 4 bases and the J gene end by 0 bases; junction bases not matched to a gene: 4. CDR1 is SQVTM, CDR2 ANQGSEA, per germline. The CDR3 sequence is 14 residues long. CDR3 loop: CSVGLAGSSYEQYF. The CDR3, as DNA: TGCAGCGTTGGCCTAGCGGGGAGCTCCTACGAGCAGTACTTC.

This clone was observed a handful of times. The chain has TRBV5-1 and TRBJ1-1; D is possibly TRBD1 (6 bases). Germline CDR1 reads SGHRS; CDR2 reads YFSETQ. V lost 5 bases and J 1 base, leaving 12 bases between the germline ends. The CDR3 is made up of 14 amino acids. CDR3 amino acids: CASRQGAENTEAFF. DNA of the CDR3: TGCGCCAGCAGACAGGGCGCGGAGAACACTGAAGCTTTCTTT.

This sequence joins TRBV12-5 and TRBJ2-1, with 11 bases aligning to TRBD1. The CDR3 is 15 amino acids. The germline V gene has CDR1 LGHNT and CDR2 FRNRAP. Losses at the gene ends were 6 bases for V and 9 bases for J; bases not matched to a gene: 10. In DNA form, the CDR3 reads TGTGCTAGTGGCTCCGGACAGGGGGCCCGGGGTGAGCAGTTCTTC. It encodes CASGSGQGARGEQFF.

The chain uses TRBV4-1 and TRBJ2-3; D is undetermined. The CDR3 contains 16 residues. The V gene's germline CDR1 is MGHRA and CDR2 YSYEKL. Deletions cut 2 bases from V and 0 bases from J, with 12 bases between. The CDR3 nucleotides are TGCGCCAGCAGCCAACTTTTCGGTCGGAGCACAGATACGCAGTATTTT. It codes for CASSQLFGRSTDTQYF.

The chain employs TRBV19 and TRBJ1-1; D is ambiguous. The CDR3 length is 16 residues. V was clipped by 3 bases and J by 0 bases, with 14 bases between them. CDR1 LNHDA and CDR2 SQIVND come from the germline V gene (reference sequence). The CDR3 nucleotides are TGTGCCAGTAGTATTAATTGGCGTCAGATGAACACTGAAGCTTTCTTT. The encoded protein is CASSINWRQMNTEAFF.

The CDR3 DNA is TGTGCCAGCAGCACAGCGAGGGGGGCAGATACGCAGTATTTT. This translates into CASSTARGADTQYF. The chain links TRBV5-4 to TRBJ2-3, with D perhaps given as TRBD1 or TRBD2 (6 bases each). Germline CDR1 is SGHNT and CDR2 is YYREEE (reference sequence). Trimming stripped 4 bases from V and 4 bases from J, with 13 bases between. CDR3 length: 14 amino acids.